The source of this T cell receptor beta chain is a study of regulatory T cells in long-lasting Graves disease. Study-wide background: For a period under 3 months, newly diagnosed Graves' patients had taken antithyroid drugs.

The time point is: newly diagnosed GD, antithyroid drugs for less than 3 months. From RNA extracted from PBMCs, the TCR library was made. CDR1 is SGHVS and CDR2 is FNYEAQ in the germline V gene. This CDR3 region has 14 residues. Deletions cut 7 bases from V and 1 base from J, with 13 bases between. In the case of this clonotype: Its target is not known.

Building of the TCR beta libraries involved iRepertoire HTBI primers and Arm-PCR of CDR3 regions. TCRdb ran MiXCR on the multiplex PCR reads and lists one entry per CDR3 protein. The repertoire holds hundreds of thousands of distinct CDR3 sequences, with around a sixth as singletons. Study-level points and caveats: Repertoires from persistent disease leaned toward TRBV28, TRBJ1-2 and TRBJ2-5. Public clonotype sharing was higher in persistent than newly diagnosed patients.

The material was peripheral blood mononuclear cells (PBMCs), obtained at new diagnosis, from a patient treated with antithyroid drugs. The TCR comes from a female donor with Graves disease. The rearrangement joins TRBV7-6 to TRBJ1-1; no clear D gene. Here the CDR3 DNA reads TGTGCCAGCACCCCCGAGGCCTGGAACACTGAAGCTTTCTTT. This translates into CASTPEAWNTEAFF.